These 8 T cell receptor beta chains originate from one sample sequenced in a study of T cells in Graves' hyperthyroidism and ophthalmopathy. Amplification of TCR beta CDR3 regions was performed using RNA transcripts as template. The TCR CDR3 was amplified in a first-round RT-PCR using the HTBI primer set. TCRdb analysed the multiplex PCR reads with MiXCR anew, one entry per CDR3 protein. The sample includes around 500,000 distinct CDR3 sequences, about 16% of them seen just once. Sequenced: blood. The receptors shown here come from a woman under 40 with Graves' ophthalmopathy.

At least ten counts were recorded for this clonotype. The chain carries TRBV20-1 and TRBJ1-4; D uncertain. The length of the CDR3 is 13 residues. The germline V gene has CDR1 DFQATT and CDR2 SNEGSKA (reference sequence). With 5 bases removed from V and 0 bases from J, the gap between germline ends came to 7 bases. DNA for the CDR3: TGCAGTGCTGTCGAATCAACTAATGAAAAACTGTTTTTT. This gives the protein CSAVESTNEKLFF.

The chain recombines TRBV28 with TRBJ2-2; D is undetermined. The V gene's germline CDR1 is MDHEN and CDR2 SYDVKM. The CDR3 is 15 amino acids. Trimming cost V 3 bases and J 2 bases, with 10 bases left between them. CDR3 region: CASSFHDRNTGELFF. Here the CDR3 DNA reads TGTGCCAGCAGTTTTCATGATAGAAACACCGGGGAGCTGTTTTTT. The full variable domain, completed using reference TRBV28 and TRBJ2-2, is DVKVTQSSRYLVKRTGEKVFLECVQDMDHENMFWYRQDPGLGLRLIYFSYDVKMKEKGDIPEGYSVSREKKERFSLILESASTNQTSMYLCASSFHDRNTGELFFGEGSRLTVL.

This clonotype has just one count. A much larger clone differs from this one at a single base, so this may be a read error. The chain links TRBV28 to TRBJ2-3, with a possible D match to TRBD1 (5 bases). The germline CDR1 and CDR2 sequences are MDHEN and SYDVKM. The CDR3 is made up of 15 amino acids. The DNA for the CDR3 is TGTGCCGGCAGGAATACAGGAGAGCCCACAGATACGCAGTATTTT. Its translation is CAGRNTGEPTDTQYF.

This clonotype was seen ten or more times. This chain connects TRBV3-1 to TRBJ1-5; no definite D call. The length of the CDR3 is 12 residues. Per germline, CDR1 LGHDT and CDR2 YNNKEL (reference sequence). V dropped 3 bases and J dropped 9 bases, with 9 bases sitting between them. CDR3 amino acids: CASSHSAGPQHF. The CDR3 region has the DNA TGTGCCAGCAGCCACTCGGCGGGGCCCCAGCATTTT.

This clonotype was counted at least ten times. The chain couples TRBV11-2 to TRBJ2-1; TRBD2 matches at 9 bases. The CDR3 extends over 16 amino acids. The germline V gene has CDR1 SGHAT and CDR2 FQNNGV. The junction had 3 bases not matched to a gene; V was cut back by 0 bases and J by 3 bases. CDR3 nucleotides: TGTGCCAGCAGCTTAGAGGGAGCGGGAGGCTACAATGAGCAGTTCTTC. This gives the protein CASSLEGAGGYNEQFF.

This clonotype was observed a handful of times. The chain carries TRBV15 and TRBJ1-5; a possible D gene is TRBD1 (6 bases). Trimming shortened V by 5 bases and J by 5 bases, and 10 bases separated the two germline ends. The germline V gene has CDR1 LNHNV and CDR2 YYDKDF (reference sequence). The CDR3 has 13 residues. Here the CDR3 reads CATSGEGDQPQHF. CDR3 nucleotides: TGTGCCACCAGCGGGGAGGGGGATCAGCCCCAGCATTTT.

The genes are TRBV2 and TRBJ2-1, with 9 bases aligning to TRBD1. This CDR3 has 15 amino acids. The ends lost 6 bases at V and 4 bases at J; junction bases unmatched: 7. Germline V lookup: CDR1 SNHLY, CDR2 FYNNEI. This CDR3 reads CASRGQGLFYNEQFF. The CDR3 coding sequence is TGTGCCAGCAGAGGACAGGGGCTTTTTTACAATGAGCAGTTCTTC.

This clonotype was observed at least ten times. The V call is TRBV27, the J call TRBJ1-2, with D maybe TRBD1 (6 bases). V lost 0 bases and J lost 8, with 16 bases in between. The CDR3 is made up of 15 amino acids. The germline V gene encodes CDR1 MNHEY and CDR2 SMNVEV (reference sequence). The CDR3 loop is CASSLSRGGAEGYTF. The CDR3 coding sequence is TGTGCCAGCAGTTTATCGCGGGGGGGCGCGGAGGGCTACACCTTC.